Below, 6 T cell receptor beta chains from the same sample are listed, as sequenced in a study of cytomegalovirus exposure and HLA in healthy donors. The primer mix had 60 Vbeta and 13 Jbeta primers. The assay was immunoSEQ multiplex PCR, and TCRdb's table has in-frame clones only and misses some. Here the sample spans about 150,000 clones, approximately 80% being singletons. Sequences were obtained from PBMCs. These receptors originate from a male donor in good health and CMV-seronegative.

CDR3 protein: CASSLGTGGAYEQYF. CDR3 in DNA: TGCGCCAGCAGCTTGGGGACAGGGGGTGCCTACGAGCAGTACTTC. The V and J genes are TRBV5-1 and TRBJ2-7; the match to TRBD1 covers 10 bases. The trim removed 0 bases at V and 2 bases at J, leaving 2 bases unmatched. The V gene's germline CDR1 is SGHRS and CDR2 YFSETQ. The CDR3 contains 15 residues.

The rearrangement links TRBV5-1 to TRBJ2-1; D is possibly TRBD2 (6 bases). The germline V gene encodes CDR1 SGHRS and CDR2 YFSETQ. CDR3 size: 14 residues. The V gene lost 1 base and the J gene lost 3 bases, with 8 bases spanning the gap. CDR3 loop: CASSLNGGYNEQFF. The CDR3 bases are TGCGCCAGCAGCTTGAACGGGGGCTACAATGAGCAGTTCTTC. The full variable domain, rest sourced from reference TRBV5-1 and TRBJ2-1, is KAGVTQTPRYLIKTRGQQVTLSCSPISGHRSVSWYQQTPGQGLQFLFEYFSETQRNKGNFPGRFSGRQFSNSRSEMNVSTLELGDSALYLCASSLNGGYNEQFFGPGTRLTVL.

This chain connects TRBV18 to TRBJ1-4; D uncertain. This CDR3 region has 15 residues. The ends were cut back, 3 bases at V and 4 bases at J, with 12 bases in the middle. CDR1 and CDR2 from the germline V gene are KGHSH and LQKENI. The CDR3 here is CASSPDSSNNEKLFF. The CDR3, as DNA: TGTGCCAGCTCACCGGACTCGTCTAATAATGAAAAACTGTTTTTT. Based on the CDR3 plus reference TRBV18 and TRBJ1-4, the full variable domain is NAGVMQNPRHLVRRRGQEARLRCSPMKGHSHVYWYRQLPEEGLKFMVYLQKENIIDESGMPKERFSAEFPKEGPSILRIQQVVRGDSAAYFCASSPDSSNNEKLFFGSGTQLSVL.

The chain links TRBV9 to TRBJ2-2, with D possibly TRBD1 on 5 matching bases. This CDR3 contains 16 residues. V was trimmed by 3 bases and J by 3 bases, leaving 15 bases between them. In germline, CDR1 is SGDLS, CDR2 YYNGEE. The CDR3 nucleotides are TGTGCCAGCAGCGGTGGGGCCACCCGGGACACCGGGGAGCTGTTTTTT. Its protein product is CASSGGATRDTGELFF.

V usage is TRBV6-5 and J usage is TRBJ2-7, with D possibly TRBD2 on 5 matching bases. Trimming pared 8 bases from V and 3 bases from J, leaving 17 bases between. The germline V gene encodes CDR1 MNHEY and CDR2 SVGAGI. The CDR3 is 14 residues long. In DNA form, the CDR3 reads TGTGCCAGCGGGGAGAATTTAGGAAACTACGAGCAGTACTTC. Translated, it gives CASGENLGNYEQYF.

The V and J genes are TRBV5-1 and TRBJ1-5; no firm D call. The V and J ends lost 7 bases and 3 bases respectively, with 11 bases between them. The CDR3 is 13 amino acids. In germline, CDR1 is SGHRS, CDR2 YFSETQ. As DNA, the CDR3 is TGCGCCAGCTCGGAGGGTCCCAATCAGCCCCAGCATTTT. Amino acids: CASSEGPNQPQHF.